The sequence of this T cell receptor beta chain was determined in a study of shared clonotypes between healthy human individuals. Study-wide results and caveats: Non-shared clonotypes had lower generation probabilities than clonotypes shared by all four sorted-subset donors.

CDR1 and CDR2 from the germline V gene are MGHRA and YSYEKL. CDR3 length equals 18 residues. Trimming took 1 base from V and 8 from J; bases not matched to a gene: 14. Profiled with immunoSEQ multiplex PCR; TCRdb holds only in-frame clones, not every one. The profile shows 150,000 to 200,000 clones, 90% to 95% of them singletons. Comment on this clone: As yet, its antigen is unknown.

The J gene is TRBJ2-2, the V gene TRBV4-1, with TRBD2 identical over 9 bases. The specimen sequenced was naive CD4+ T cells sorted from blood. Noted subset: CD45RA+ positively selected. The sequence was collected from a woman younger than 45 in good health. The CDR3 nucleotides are TGCGCCAGCAGCCAAGGGGCTGTCCTAGCGGGATCGACGGGGGAGCTGTTTTTT. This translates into CASSQGAVLAGSTGELFF.